This TCR beta chain was profiled in a study of T cells in Graves' hyperthyroidism and ophthalmopathy. Study-level results: Most clonotypes expanded in thyroid above 0.001 were likewise present in blood.

RNA transcripts were the template for amplifying TCR beta CDR3 regions. The study used the HTBI primer set for a first-round RT-PCR of the TCR CDR3. MiXCR, run by TCRdb on the multiplex PCR reads, gives a single entry per CDR3 protein. The data hold about 400,000 distinct CDR3 sequences, with roughly 13% observed a single time. This clonotype was counted at least ten times. Its antigen is currently unknown. The CDR3 has 16 residues. V shed 2 bases, J shed 0 bases, and the junction held 6 bases outside the gene matches. Germline V lookup: CDR1 KGHSH, CDR2 LQKENI. The rearrangement uses TRBV18 and TRBJ1-1; TRBD1 agrees at 7 bases. The sequenced sample was blood. This TCR derives from a man in his fifties or sixties with Graves' ophthalmopathy. The CDR3 region has the DNA TGTGCCAGCTCACCATTAGGGACAGACTTGAACACTGAAGCTTTCTTT. Encoded protein: CASSPLGTDLNTEAFF.